This TCR beta chain derives from a study of blood T cell repertoires in COVID-19. As for the study in general: Samples representing acute and convalescent COVID-19 were sourced from the United States, Italy and Spain.

The junction had 10 bases not matched to a gene; V was cut back by 8 bases and J by 1 base. CDR1 MRHNA and CDR2 SNTAGT come from the germline V gene. This CDR3 comprises 16 residues. Study processing details: For nucleated cells, counts were estimated from reference gene primer amplification. The table came from immunoSEQ multiplex PCR; TCRdb's copy has only in-frame clones and leaves some out. V and J calls and clone size are given by that table; D and trimming were obtained from the DNA. This sample has 80,000 to 100,000 clones, with 70% to 80% found just once. The chain has TRBV6-4 and TRBJ2-1, with TRBD2 matching over 8 bases. The TCR originated in a man in his sixties or seventies with acute or convalescent COVID-19. The sequenced sample consisted of peripheral blood. CDR3 in amino acids: CASGASGLNSYNEQFF. CDR3 sequence (DNA): TGTGCCAGCGGCGCTAGCGGGCTTAATTCCTACAATGAGCAGTTCTTC.